This T cell receptor (beta chain) was found in a study of CD4 and CD8 cells across lung adenocarcinoma regions. Via MiXCR, TCRdb re-called the PCR reads, giving one row per CDR3 protein. The table has 7,500 to 9,000 distinct CDR3 sequences, roughly 56% seen once. Samples came from patients with localized non-small cell lung adenocarcinoma. The sequence came from a female donor with lung adenocarcinoma. The CD4 and CD8 labels of this study may be unreliable. Sequencing was done on a sample of CD4+ T cells from the center of a lung tumor.

The CDR3 bases are TGTGCCAGCAGTTACTTAGTCGGACAGGGGGCCGGAGTGGACCGAAACCAAGAGACCCAGTATTTT. It is translated as CASSYLVGQGAGVDRNQETQYF. V usage is TRBV6-2 or TRBV6-3 and J usage is TRBJ2-3, with 11 nucleotides matching TRBD1. CDR3 size: 22 residues. V gave up 1 base and J gave up 12 bases; unmatched junction bases: 30. Looked up from germline, CDR1 is MNHEY and CDR2 is SVGEGT.